This is a list of T cell receptor beta chains from one sample in a study of technical replicates of blood from a few donors. Method: immunoSEQ multiplex PCR; TCRdb's copy keeps in-frame clones and lacks some. The sample lists tens of thousands of clones, 92% occurring once. The specimen was T cells isolated from PBMCs. These receptors originate from a human donor in good health. CDR3s include the opening cysteine and the closing phenylalanine or tryptophan. Fields, in order: clone size, D gene, V gene, J gene, CDR3 DNA, CDR3 protein. D genes are given only for firm matches. Only some rows state a clone size, as once, few, many or a class for expanded clones.

once,.,TRBV5-1,TRBJ1-4,TGCGCCAGCAGCCTCGGGGAAAAACTGTTTTTT,CASSLGEKLFF
.,TRBD1,TRBV28,TRBJ2-1,TGTGCCAGCAGTCTGACAGGGATGGGTAACAATGAGCAGTTCTTC,CASSLTGMGNNEQFF
.,.,TRBV7-8,TRBJ1-1,TGTGCCAGCAGCGCCCTACCGGGTCTGAACACTGAAGCTTTCTTT,CASSALPGLNTEAFF
.,TRBD2,TRBV5-6,TRBJ2-7,TGTGCCAGCAGTCCCACTAGCGGGAGCTACGAGCAGTACTTC,CASSPTSGSYEQYF
.,.,TRBV29-1,TRBJ1-4,TGCAGCGTTGTCGGTGAAAAACTGTTTTTT,CSVVGEKLFF
.,.,TRBV11-3,TRBJ1-1,TGTGCCAGCAGCTTAGATGGTGTAGAAATCTCTGAAGCTTTCTTT,CASSLDGVEISEAFF
.,TRBD1,TRBV28,TRBJ1-5,TGTGCCAGCCGTTCCGGGACAGGGGGAAGGGGCAATCAGCCCCAGCATTTT,CASRSGTGGRGNQPQHF
.,.,TRBV6-5,TRBJ2-3,TGTGCCAGCAGCCTGCTATACCCCGCAGATACGCAGTATTTT,CASSLLYPADTQYF
.,TRBD1,TRBV7-8,TRBJ1-1,TGTGCCAGCAGCCCGGGGACAGGGAGGACTGAAGCTTTCTTT,CASSPGTGRTEAFF
.,TRBD2,TRBV29-1,TRBJ2-7,TGCAGCGTTGAGAGCCCTAGCGGGAGCAACGAGCAGTACTTC,CSVESPSGSNEQYF
.,TRBD1,TRBV6-4,TRBJ2-3,TGTGCCAGCAGTGTCGGGACAGGGAATACGCAGTATTTT,CASSVGTGNTQYF
.,TRBD2,TRBV14,TRBJ2-7,TGTGCCAGCAGCCAAGACTCGGGAGGCCCCTACGAGCAGTACTTC,CASSQDSGGPYEQYF
.,TRBD1,TRBV7-6,TRBJ1-4,TGTGCCAGCAGCTTAGGATCAAATCCGGGACAGGGGCGGTTTTTT,CASSLGSNPGQGRFF
.,TRBD2,TRBV10-1,TRBJ2-3,TGCGCCAGCAGTGACGACGGGAGGTCAGATACGCAGTATTTT,CASSDDGRSDTQYF
.,TRBD1,TRBV6-5,TRBJ2-5,TGTGCCAGCAGTTCAGGACAGGCCCCGACCCAGTACTTC,CASSSGQAPTQYF
.,.,TRBV15,TRBJ2-1,TGTGCCACCAGCAGAGATTTGCCAGGGGACTACAATGAGCAGTTCTTC,CATSRDLPGDYNEQFF
.,TRBD2,TRBV5-1,TRBJ2-5,TGCGCCAGCAGCTTGGTCGGACTAGCGGGAGGACAAGAGACCCAGTACTTC,CASSLVGLAGGQETQYF
once,.,TRBV27,TRBJ2-3,TGTGCCAGCAGTCCGAGACAGGAGTTAGGGGATACGCAGTATTTT,CASSPRQELGDTQYF
once,.,TRBV13,TRBJ2-7,TGTGCCAGCAGCGCAAACGGCTACGAGCAGTACTTC,CASSANGYEQYF
.,.,TRBV19,TRBJ2-5,TGTGCCAGTAGTACCACCACAGGACAAGAGACCCAGTACTTC,CASSTTTGQETQYF
.,TRBD1,TRBV10-3,TRBJ2-2,TGTGCCATCAGTGTACCGGGACAGGGGAACACCGGGGAGCTGTTTTTT,CAISVPGQGNTGELFF
.,.,TRBV2,TRBJ1-3,TGTGCCAGCAGTACCCTAGGTGGGAACACCATATATTTT,CASSTLGGNTIYF
once,TRBD2,TRBV10-3,TRBJ2-3,TGTGCCATCAGCCGACTAGCGGGAGGGGGCACAGATACGCAGTATTTT,CAISRLAGGGTDTQYF
.,.,TRBV10-3,TRBJ1-3,TGTGCCATCAGTGAAGAGTTCTCTGGAAACACCATATATTTT,CAISEEFSGNTIYF
.,.,TRBV11-2,TRBJ2-1,TGTGCCAGCAGCTTAGAGAGTAGCGTGGGATACAATGAGCAGTTCTTC,CASSLESSVGYNEQFF
.,.,TRBV5-1,TRBJ1-1,TGCGCCAGCAGCTTGATCTCCTCCGGGACTGGAATCACTGAAGCTTTCTTT,CASSLISSGTGITEAFF
once,.,TRBV7-9,TRBJ1-2,TGTGCCAGCAGCTTAGAAACCCGACAGAACTATGGCTACACCTTC,CASSLETRQNYGYTF
once,.,TRBV7-9,TRBJ2-1,TGTGCCAGCAGCTTACGGCAGGCTGGTTGGAATGAGCAGTTCTTC,CASSLRQAGWNEQFF
once,TRBD1,TRBV28,TRBJ1-2,TGTGCCAGCAGGGACAGGGACGGCGGCTACACCTTC,CASRDRDGGYTF
.,TRBD2,TRBV5-1,TRBJ2-7,TGCGCCAGCAGCTCCCTAGCGGGAGTTGCCGAGCAGTACTTC,CASSSLAGVAEQYF
.,.,TRBV15,TRBJ1-5,TGTGCCACCAGTCCATCAAAAGGGAGCGGGCAGCCCCAGCATTTT,CATSPSKGSGQPQHF
.,TRBD2,TRBV5-1,TRBJ2-5,TGCGCCAGCAGCTTAGGGGGTAGCGGGGTATCACAAGAGACCCAGTACTTC,CASSLGGSGVSQETQYF
.,TRBD2,TRBV25-1,TRBJ2-2,TGTGCCAGCAGTGAAACGGGAGGGGGCACCGGGGAGCTGTTTTTT,CASSETGGGTGELFF
once,TRBD2,TRBV9,TRBJ2-1,TGTGCCAGCAGCGTAGGTACTAGCGGGAGATATCATGAGCAGTTCTTC,CASSVGTSGRYHEQFF
.,.,TRBV6-6,TRBJ1-1,TGTGCCAGCAGGGGGGGTGAAGCTTTCTTT,CASRGGEAFF
.,.,TRBV5-4,TRBJ2-7,TGTGCCAGCAGCTTGGATAGCAGCTCCTACGAGCAGTACTTC,CASSLDSSSYEQYF
.,.,TRBV10-1,TRBJ2-7,TGCGCCAGCAGTGAGAAAGGGGACGAGCAGTACTTC,CASSEKGDEQYF
.,TRBD1,TRBV28,TRBJ1-1,TGTGCCAGCAGCCCCGACAGGGAGGTGGGCCAGACTGAAGCTTTCTTT,CASSPDREVGQTEAFF
.,.,TRBV18,TRBJ1-5,TGTGCCAGCTCACCGGAGGGGACGCAGCCCCAGCATTTT,CASSPEGTQPQHF
.,TRBD2,TRBV7-9,TRBJ2-1,TGTGCCAGCAGCTCAGGACTAGCGGGAGTTGAGCAGTTCTTC,CASSSGLAGVEQFF
.,TRBD2,TRBV29-1,TRBJ2-5,TGCAGCGTTGTTCTAGCGGGAGAGGTGGGGACCCAGTACTTC,CSVVLAGEVGTQYF
.,.,TRBV6-5,TRBJ2-3,TGTGCCAGCAGAATGGGGCATGAAACAGATACGCAGTATTTT,CASRMGHETDTQYF
.,TRBD1,TRBV5-1,TRBJ1-2,TGCGCCAGCAGCTTTGCAATCGCCGGGACAGGGAAAGGCTACACCTTC,CASSFAIAGTGKGYTF
few,TRBD2,TRBV19,TRBJ2-2,TGTGCCAGTAGTATAGAGGGACTAGCGGGAAAAACCGGGGAGCTGTTTTTT,CASSIEGLAGKTGELFF
.,TRBD1,TRBV6-5,TRBJ2-1,TGTGCCAGCAGTTTCTCCGGGACAGGACTCTACAATGAGCAGTTCTTC,CASSFSGTGLYNEQFF
.,.,TRBV18,TRBJ2-1,TGTGCCAGCTCACCACCCGGCGGTATATACAATGAGCAGTTCTTC,CASSPPGGIYNEQFF